The 17 T cell receptor beta chains presented below share a single source sample, sequenced in a study of OX40 agonist ivuxolimab in advanced cancers. Here immunoSEQ multiplex PCR was the method, and the copy in TCRdb shows in-frame clones only, minus some. The sample yields tens of thousands of clones, approximately 89% seen once. This specimen consisted of CD4+ or CD8+ T cells sorted from blood, obtained in a trial of the OX40 agonist ivuxolimab. The receptors were gathered from an adult with an advanced solid tumor such as melanoma, head and neck, liver or kidney cancer.

The chain combines TRBV9 with TRBJ2-3; 9 bases align to TRBD2. The junction had 1 base not matched to a gene; V was cut back by 0 bases and J by 2 bases. The V gene's germline CDR1 is SGDLS and CDR2 YYNGEE. The CDR3 has 15 residues. Written as DNA, the CDR3 is TGTGCCAGCAGCGTAGTAGCGGGAGTCACAGATACGCAGTATTTT. Translating gives CASSVVAGVTDTQYF.

V gene TRBV7-3 combines with J gene TRBJ1-6; unclear D gene. The CDR3 spans 13 residues. Germline CDR1 SGHTA, CDR2 FQGTGA. The V gene lost 3 bases and the J gene lost 7 bases, with 7 bases spanning the gap. In DNA form, the CDR3 reads TGTGCCAGCAGCTTCAAGGAGAATTCACCCCTCCACTTT. Encoded protein: CASSFKENSPLHF.

The chain employs TRBV25-1 and TRBJ1-4; no reliable D call. The length of the CDR3 is 15 residues. CDR1 is MGHDK and CDR2 is SYGVNS in the germline V gene. Trimming shortened V by 5 bases and J by 0 bases, and 10 bases separated the two germline ends. The CDR3 protein is CASSLDRATNEKLFF. CDR3 nucleotides: TGTGCCAGCAGTTTGGACCGTGCAACTAATGAAAAACTGTTTTTT.

This clone turned up a few times. V gene TRBV6-1 combines with J gene TRBJ1-1; 8 bases fit TRBD1. The V gene end was trimmed by 7 bases and the J gene end by 5 bases; junction bases not matched to a gene: 6. Germline V lookup: CDR1 MNHNS, CDR2 SASEGT. The CDR3 covers 13 residues. CDR3 coding DNA: TGTGCCAGCACCCGACAGGGGTGGACTGAAGCTTTCTTT. Encoded protein: CASTRQGWTEAFF.

This clone was detected only a few times. This chain connects TRBV10-1 to TRBJ1-1, with TRBD1 as a possible D gene (5 bases). The CDR3 is 13 residues long. Germline V gene sequence: CDR1 WNHNN, CDR2 SYGVQD (reference sequence). The V end lost 5 bases, the J end lost 0 bases, and 7 bases lay between the germline ends. CDR3 coding DNA: TGCGCCAGCAGTCAGGGCGTGAACACTGAAGCTTTCTTT. It codes for CASSQGVNTEAFF.

The chain joins TRBV11-2 to TRBJ2-5; TRBD2 might be the D (6 bases). This CDR3 contains 17 residues. Trimming stripped 1 base from V and 2 bases from J, with 17 bases between. CDR1 is SGHAT and CDR2 is FQNNGV in the germline V gene. The CDR3 protein is CASSLGRGLIVQETQYF. CDR3 nucleotide sequence: TGTGCCAGCAGCTTAGGGAGGGGTCTTATAGTTCAAGAGACCCAGTACTTC.

This chain joins TRBV14 and TRBJ2-3, with 12 bases lining up with TRBD2. Germline CDR1 is SGHDN and CDR2 is FVKESK. The CDR3 sequence is 16 residues long. The junction had 5 bases not matched to a gene; V was cut back by 4 bases and J by 3 bases. The CDR3 nucleotides read TGTGCCAGCAGCCCGCGGACTAGCGGGGTGACAGATACGCAGTATTTT. It encodes CASSPRTSGVTDTQYF.

This chain joins TRBV27 and TRBJ2-5; D is uncertain. This CDR3 is built from 14 residues. CDR1 and CDR2 (germline): MNHEY, SMNVEV (reference sequence). Trimming stripped 3 bases from V and 1 base from J, with 9 bases between. The CDR3 region has the DNA TGTGCCAGCAGTTTCGGGCAGGCCCAAGAGACCCAGTACTTC. Translation: CASSFGQAQETQYF.

The chain couples TRBV10-2 to TRBJ2-1; D is unclear. The CDR3 covers 11 residues. Trimming took off 4 bases at V and 9 bases at J, with 7 bases between the two ends. Germline lookup yields CDR1 WSHSY and CDR2 SAAADI. CDR3 loop: CASSVSSEQFF. CDR3 nucleotides: TGCGCCAGCAGTGTATCCAGTGAGCAGTTCTTC.

This clone has just one count. V is TRBV2 and J is TRBJ2-6; 7 bases are shared with TRBD2. Germline V gene data show CDR1 as SNHLY and CDR2 as FYNNEI. With 11 bases clipped from V and 1 base from J, the junction kept 8 bases outside the gene matches. The CDR3 sequence is 15 residues long. CDR3 sequence: CAGGGRFSGANVLTF. The CDR3 DNA reads as TGTGCCGGGGGGGGACGTTTTTCTGGGGCCAACGTCCTGACTTTC.

V and J are TRBV11-2 and TRBJ1-2, with TRBD1 matching over 10 bases. This CDR3 region has 15 residues. The germline V gene has CDR1 SGHAT and CDR2 FQNNGV. V trimming: 4 bases; J trimming: 7 bases; junction bases outside the gene matches: 9. CDR3 loop: CASSWTGTGVAGYTF. The CDR3 nucleotides read TGTGCCAGCAGCTGGACCGGGACAGGGGTGGCTGGCTACACCTTC.

This chain's CDR3 is CASSMMGQGNQPQHF. The DNA of the CDR3 is TGTGCCAGTAGTATGATGGGACAGGGAAATCAGCCCCAGCATTTT. This sequence joins TRBV19 and TRBJ1-5; TRBD1 matches at 9 bases. The CDR3 has 15 residues. CDR1 and CDR2 (germline): LNHDA, SQIVND (reference sequence). V shed 3 bases and J 4 bases; nucleotides not matched to a gene: 4.

A single count supports this clone. This chain links TRBV19 with TRBJ1-2; 8 positions agree with TRBD1. This CDR3 region has 13 residues. Germline CDR1 and CDR2: LNHDA and SQIVND (reference sequence). J lost 7 bases, V lost 11 bases, and 12 bases had no gene match. The CDR3, as DNA: TGTGCCGGCGAAGACAGGGGCAGTGGTGGCTACACCTTC. Translation: CAGEDRGSGGYTF.

V is TRBV9 and J is TRBJ2-5; D unresolved. The germline CDR1 and CDR2 sequences are SGDLS and YYNGEE. Trimming stripped 0 bases from V and 1 base from J, with 10 bases between. This CDR3 has 15 amino acids. The CDR3: CASSVGRRAQETQYF. CDR3 in DNA: TGTGCCAGCAGCGTAGGTCGGAGAGCCCAAGAGACCCAGTACTTC.

V usage is TRBV30 and J usage is TRBJ1-5; 7 bases line up with TRBD1. Germline V CDR1 and CDR2: GTSNPN, SVGIG (reference sequence). The V gene end was trimmed by 2 bases and the J gene end by 2 bases; junction bases not matched to a gene: 6. The CDR3 contains 15 residues. DNA of the CDR3: TGTGCCTGGAGTAGAGGGACAGTAGGCAATCAGCCCCAGCATTTT. Protein: CAWSRGTVGNQPQHF.

This chain links TRBV7-3 with TRBJ2-1, with D hard to call. V was clipped by 2 bases and J by 6 bases, with 11 bases between them. This CDR3 region has 14 residues. CDR1 is SGHTA, CDR2 FQGTGA, per germline. This chain's CDR3 is CASSLPGPGNEQFF. The DNA for the CDR3 is TGTGCCAGCAGCTTACCAGGACCAGGCAATGAGCAGTTCTTC.

This chain links TRBV6-4 with TRBJ1-1; D possibly corresponds to TRBD1 (6 bases). Looked up from germline, CDR1 is MRHNA and CDR2 is SNTAGT. This CDR3 comprises 14 residues. The V end lost 6 bases, the J end lost 7 bases, and 18 bases lay between the germline ends. CDR3: CASSPQGYLGEAFF. The DNA for the CDR3 is TGTGCCAGCAGCCCACAGGGCTACTTGGGTGAAGCTTTCTTT.